These 10 T cell receptor beta chains originate from one sample sequenced in a study of CD8 T cells in Susac syndrome. Reverse transcription used roughly 0.5 to 1 ug RNA and random hexamers. TCRdb reanalysed the immunoSEQ multiplex PCR reads using MiXCR and keeps one entry per CDR3 protein. The table lists about 180,000 distinct CDR3 sequences, around 94% of them singletons, with roughly 0.12% in the top ten. Input material: CD4+ T cells from PBMCs. The receptors shown here come from a human donor with Susac syndrome.

The rearrangement links TRBV20-1 to TRBJ2-5, with 8 nucleotides matching TRBD2. This CDR3 is 15 amino acids long. CDR1 is DFQATT and CDR2 is SNEGSKA in the germline V gene (reference sequence). The V segment lost 3 bases and the J segment 3 bases; nucleotides outside the gene matches: 9. This CDR3 is CSASDGGAIKETQYF. Here the CDR3 DNA reads TGCAGTGCTAGTGACGGGGGGGCGATTAAAGAGACCCAGTACTTC.

The chain recombines TRBV30 with TRBJ2-1; D not resolved. The germline V gene encodes CDR1 GTSNPN and CDR2 SVGIG (reference sequence). Trimming cost V 0 bases and J 8 bases, with 5 bases left between them. The CDR3 totals 11 residues. The DNA of the CDR3 is TGTGCCTGGAGTGTTAGCTATGAGCAGTTCTTC. It is translated as CAWSVSYEQFF.

The chain links TRBV2 to TRBJ1-2; a possible D gene is TRBD1 (5 bases). The germline V gene has CDR1 SNHLY and CDR2 FYNNEI. The CDR3 consists of 14 residues. V lost 1 base and J 9 bases, leaving 15 bases between the germline ends. The CDR3, as DNA: TGTGCCAGCAGTGAAGGGGACGGCAGAACTAGCTACACCTTC. Its protein is CASSEGDGRTSYTF.

The rearrangement joins TRBV10-1 to TRBJ1-4; no definite D call. The length of the CDR3 is 13 residues. V gave up 0 bases and J gave up 5 bases, with 4 bases separating them. The germline CDR1 and CDR2 sequences are WNHNN and SYGVQD (reference sequence). The CDR3 DNA reads as TGCGCCAGCAGTGAGTCGGGGAATGAAAAACTGTTTTTT. Translated, it gives CASSESGNEKLFF.

The chain recombines TRBV7-8 with TRBJ2-7; 13 positions agree with TRBD2. V was clipped by 5 bases and J by 0 bases; unmatched bases: 10. From germline, CDR1 is SGHVS and CDR2 FQNEAQ. The CDR3 is 18 residues long. CDR3 nucleotide sequence: TGTGCCAGCAGCCTAAGGACTAGCGGGGGTTCCGGCTCCTACGAGCAGTACTTC. Translated, it gives CASSLRTSGGSGSYEQYF.

This chain uses TRBV25-1 with TRBJ1-6; TRBD1 might be the D (5 bases). The germline CDR1 and CDR2 sequences are MGHDK and SYGVNS. CDR3 size: 16 residues. V was cut by 0 bases and J by 6 bases, with 12 bases left in between. CDR3 amino acids: CASSEYGRELNSPLHF. CDR3 nucleotides: TGTGCCAGCAGTGAATACGGCAGGGAACTTAATTCACCCCTCCACTTT.

V usage is TRBV7-9 and J usage is TRBJ2-5; TRBD2 aligns across 8 bases. Germline trimming cut 8 bases from V and 4 bases from J; bases unmatched to any gene: 9. This CDR3 has 14 amino acids. Germline V gives CDR1 SEHNR, CDR2 FQNEAQ (reference sequence). In nucleotides, the CDR3 is TGTGCCAGCGCCGGGGGGGGTAGGCCAGAGACCCAGTACTTC. Protein sequence: CASAGGGRPETQYF.

The chain joins TRBV29-1 to TRBJ2-3; TRBD2 matches at 7 bases. Germline values: CDR1 SQVTM, CDR2 ANQGSEA. V was clipped by 3 bases and J by 0 bases; unmatched bases: 3. This CDR3 has 14 amino acids. This chain's CDR3 is CSVDAAGSTDTQYF. The CDR3 coding sequence is TGCAGCGTTGATGCAGCGGGGAGCACAGATACGCAGTATTTT.

This rearrangement joins TRBV12-3 or TRBV12-4 to TRBJ1-5, with TRBD1 as a possible D gene (6 bases). This CDR3 region has 15 residues. V lost 6 bases to trimming and J lost 0 bases, with 12 bases between them. The CDR3 spells CASRDSYRSNQPQHF. The CDR3 bases are TGTGCCAGCAGGGACAGTTACCGTAGCAATCAGCCCCAGCATTTT.

The rearrangement joins TRBV27 to TRBJ2-2, with 13 positions matching TRBD2. Trimming cost V 8 bases and J 9 bases; bases outside gene matches: 9. Germline V gene lookup returns CDR1 MNHEY and CDR2 SMNVEV (reference sequence). This CDR3 is built from 15 residues. The CDR3 DNA is TGTGCCAGCGGACCGACTAGCGGGGGGCCCCGGGAGCTGTTTTTT. As protein: CASGPTSGGPRELFF.